Below are 24 T cell receptor beta chains sequenced from a single sample in a study of T cells in Graves' hyperthyroidism and ophthalmopathy. There were TCR beta CDR3 regions amplified from RNA transcripts. The HTBI set primed first-round TCR CDR3 RT-PCR. Via MiXCR, TCRdb re-called the multiplex PCR reads, giving one row per CDR3 protein. The sample has about 660,000 distinct CDR3 sequences, about 45% seen once. Specimen: peripheral blood or thyroid tissue (not recorded which). The receptors originated from an adult man with Graves' disease, either hyperthyroidism or ophthalmopathy (not recorded which).

This clonotype was counted only a few times. A much larger clonotype is one base distant, so this may be a read error. The chain links TRBV6-1 to TRBJ1-5; 7 bases map to TRBD1. The germline CDR1 and CDR2 sequences are MNHNS and SASEGT. With V trimmed by 3 bases and J by 4 bases, 3 bases remained unmatched. The CDR3 extends over 14 amino acids. CDR3 DNA: TGTGCCAGCAGTGAGGAGGACAGGAATCAGCCCCAGCATTTT. Encoded protein: CASSEEDRNQPQHF.

As regards this clonotype: A much larger clone lies a single base off, so this may be a read error. This chain connects TRBV2 to TRBJ1-2, with D unclear. From germline, CDR1 is SNHLY and CDR2 FYNNEI. V was cut by 6 bases and J by 8 bases, with 10 bases left in between. The CDR3 covers 11 residues. In nucleotides, the CDR3 is TGTGCCAGCAGGGATCAGGCCGGCTACACCTTC. Translation gives CASRDQAGYTF.

This clonotype was observed at least ten times. The chain has TRBV29-1 and TRBJ1-2; 8 bases line up with TRBD1. V lost 3 bases and J lost 8; bases outside the gene matches: 11. The CDR3 spans 14 residues. Looked up from germline, CDR1 is SQVTM and CDR2 is ANQGSEA. CDR3 loop: CSVDEGQGAQGYTF. The CDR3 DNA reads as TGCAGCGTTGATGAGGGTCAGGGGGCGCAAGGCTACACCTTC.

This clonotype was observed at least ten times. The chain uses TRBV25-1 and TRBJ1-1, with TRBD1 as a possible D gene (6 bases). V lost 3 bases and J 3 bases, leaving 17 bases between the germline ends. Germline V gene lookup returns CDR1 MGHDK and CDR2 SYGVNS. The CDR3 loop spans 16 amino acids. The CDR3 region is CASSDSTGLGDTEAFF. DNA of the CDR3: TGTGCCAGCAGTGATTCAACAGGGCTTGGGGACACTGAAGCTTTCTTT.

The table lists this clonotype with a few counts. The rearrangement uses TRBV25-1 and TRBJ1-2; tentative D call: TRBD1 (5 bases). Deletions cut 5 bases from V and 4 bases from J, with 20 bases between. The CDR3 is made up of 16 amino acids. Germline-derived CDR1 and CDR2 are MGHDK and SYGVNS. The CDR3 sequence: CASSLGGANGGYGYTF. CDR3 in DNA: TGTGCCAGCAGTTTAGGCGGGGCGAATGGCGGCTATGGCTACACCTTC.

This clonotype was detected a few times. The chain links TRBV6-5 to TRBJ2-7; TRBD2 matches at 7 bases. Germline lookup yields CDR1 MNHEY and CDR2 SVGAGI. The V segment lost 4 bases and the J segment 3 bases; nucleotides outside the gene matches: 3. The CDR3 is made up of 13 amino acids. The CDR3 loop is CASSSASGYEQYF. In DNA, the CDR3 is TGTGCCAGCAGTTCCGCTAGCGGCTACGAGCAGTACTTC.

This clonotype occurred a few times. The chain's CDR3 is CASSFGEDYGYTF. The CDR3 DNA reads TGTGCCAGCAGCTTCGGGGAGGACTATGGCTACACCTTC. The V call is TRBV5-4, the J call TRBJ1-2; D is unclear. This CDR3 region has 13 residues. Trimming took 2 bases from V and 3 from J, leaving 8 bases between them. CDR1 SGHNT and CDR2 YYREEE come from the germline V gene (reference sequence).

Note on this clonotype: This clone may be a read error of a much larger clone one base away. The chain uses TRBV24-1 and TRBJ1-5, with unresolved D. Trimming cost V 4 bases and J 5 bases, with 14 bases left between them. The CDR3 is 15 residues long. Per the germline V gene, CDR1 is KGHDR and CDR2 is SFDVKD. The CDR3 region has the DNA TGTGCCACCAGTGACGCGTGGAGTTGGGATCAGCCCCAGCATTTT. This encodes CATSDAWSWDQPQHF.

This clonotype was counted at least ten times. This chain joins TRBV2 and TRBJ1-5, with TRBD1 as a possible D gene (5 bases). CDR1 SNHLY and CDR2 FYNNEI come from the germline V gene. This CDR3 spans 15 amino acids. Trimming took off 5 bases at V and 0 bases at J, with 11 bases between the two ends. The DNA of the CDR3 is TGTGCCAGCAGTCCCGGGGGGAATAGCAATCAGCCCCAGCATTTT. Its protein product is CASSPGGNSNQPQHF. Full variable domain (remainder filled in from reference TRBV2 and TRBJ1-5): EPEVTQTPSHQVTQMGQEVILRCVPISNHLYFYWYRQILGQKVEFLVSFYNNEISEKSEIFDDQFSVERPDGSNFTLKIRSTKLEDSAMYFCASSPGGNSNQPQHFGDGTRLSIL.

This clonotype was found many times. This chain uses TRBV10-3 with TRBJ1-6; D is undetermined. The CDR3 covers 13 residues. Germline CDR1 ENHRY, CDR2 SYGVKD. The V end was cut by 3 bases, the J end by 7 bases, with 7 bases between. Here the CDR3 reads CAISDQSNSPLHF. CDR3 coding DNA: TGTGCCATCAGTGACCAGTCAAATTCACCCCTCCACTTT.

The chain combines TRBV7-2 with TRBJ1-2; 8 bases fit TRBD1. V lost 6 bases, J lost 0 bases, and 6 bases stayed unmatched. CDR3 length: 15 residues. CDR1 and CDR2 from the germline V gene are SGHTA and FQGNSA. The CDR3 is CASSSDRATNYGYTF. DNA for the CDR3: TGTGCCAGCAGTTCGGACAGGGCTACTAACTATGGCTACACCTTC.

This clonotype was found a few times. J is TRBJ1-5 and V is TRBV20-1; no definite D call. Trimming stripped 0 bases from V and 3 bases from J, with 12 bases between. From germline, CDR1 is DFQATT and CDR2 SNEGSKA (reference sequence). The CDR3 has 15 residues. DNA of the CDR3: TGCAGTGCTAGAGATGGCAGGAGACTCAATCAGCCCCAGCATTTT. Its protein is CSARDGRRLNQPQHF.

This chain joins TRBV7-6 and TRBJ2-5, with D possibly TRBD1 on 6 matching bases. The length of the CDR3 is 15 residues. In germline, CDR1 is SGHVS, CDR2 FNYEAQ. Trimming stripped 5 bases from V and 5 bases from J, with 18 bases between. The CDR3 is CASSHRRQAAETQYF. The CDR3 DNA sequence: TGTGCCAGCAGCCACCGAAGACAGGCTGCCGAGACCCAGTACTTC. The full variable domain, its missing parts supplied by reference TRBV7-6 and TRBJ2-5, is GAGVSQSPRYKVTKRGQDVALRCDPISGHVSLYWYRQALGQGPEFLTYFNYEAQQDKSGLPNDRFSAERPEGSISTLTIQRTEQRDSAMYRCASSHRRQAAETQYFGPGTRLLVL.

This rearrangement joins TRBV7-9 to TRBJ2-7; 10 nucleotides agree with TRBD1. Germline CDR1 SEHNR, CDR2 FQNEAQ (reference sequence). Trimming removed 6 bases from V and 2 bases from J; junction bases left unmatched: 10. The CDR3 extends over 16 amino acids. Written as DNA, the CDR3 is TGTGCCAGCAGTTCCCCGGGACAGGGGCCTCCCTACGAGCAGTACTTC. This sequence encodes CASSSPGQGPPYEQYF.

This clonotype was observed many times. In DNA form, the CDR3 reads TGTGCCAGCAGTGGAACATTAACTCCGGGAGAGACCCAGTACTTC. It is translated as CASSGTLTPGETQYF. V gene TRBV2 combines with J gene TRBJ2-5; D remains unclear. Germline CDR1 and CDR2: SNHLY and FYNNEI. The CDR3 covers 15 residues. Deletions cut 4 bases from V and 4 bases from J, with 16 bases between.

Comments on this clonotype: Because it lacks the conserved phenylalanine or tryptophan at the end, this CDR3 is likely a read error. This chain uses TRBV29-1 with TRBJ1-1, with TRBD1 identical over 11 bases. V trimming: 3 bases; J trimming: 3 bases; junction bases outside the gene matches: 12. This CDR3 spans 17 amino acids. Germline-derived CDR1 and CDR2 are SQVTM and ANQGSEA. The CDR3 DNA follows: TGCAGCGTTGACCCAACGGACAGGGGGCCGCCTGACACTGAAGCTTTCCTT. It translates to CSVDPTDRGPPDTEAFL.

This clonotype showed up just a few times. The chain carries TRBV5-1 and TRBJ2-5, with 12 bases matching TRBD2. The CDR3 has 18 amino acids. The junction had 13 bases not matched to a gene; V was cut back by 4 bases and J by 3 bases. In germline, CDR1 is SGHRS, CDR2 YFSETQ. The CDR3 DNA reads TGCGCCAGCAGCCAAGGACTAGCGGGGAACCGGTTCGAAGAGACCCAGTACTTC. As protein: CASSQGLAGNRFEETQYF.

The table lists this clonotype with many counts. This chain connects TRBV7-2 to TRBJ1-1; D gene unclear. Germline-derived CDR1 and CDR2 are SGHTA and FQGNSA. This CDR3 region has 13 residues. Trimming pared 5 bases from V and 1 base from J, leaving 8 bases between. CDR3 DNA sequence: TGTGCCAGCAGCCAAGCGTGGAACACTGAAGCTTTCTTT. Its translation is CASSQAWNTEAFF. The complete variable domain, with remaining parts taken from reference TRBV7-2 and TRBJ1-1, reads GAGVSQSPSNKVTEKGKDVELRCDPISGHTALYWYRQSLGQGLEFLIYFQGNSAPDKSGLPSDRFSAERTGGSVSTLTIQRTQQEDSAVYLCASSQAWNTEAFFGQGTRLTVV.

This chain joins TRBV20-1 and TRBJ1-2, with D possibly TRBD1 on 5 matching bases. V shed 3 bases and J shed 4 bases, with 15 bases lying between them. CDR3 length: 14 residues. The germline CDR1 and CDR2 sequences are DFQATT and SNEGSKA (reference sequence). The DNA for the CDR3 is TGCAGTGCTAGGGACATGGCACAGGCCTATGGCTACACCTTC. Protein sequence: CSARDMAQAYGYTF.

This sequence joins TRBV20-1 and TRBJ2-7; TRBD1 matches 9 bases. Germline trimming cut 6 bases from V and 4 bases from J; bases unmatched to any gene: 7. The germline gives CDR1 DFQATT, CDR2 SNEGSKA (reference sequence). The CDR3 covers 13 residues. Here the CDR3 DNA reads TGCAGTGCCATCGGGACAGGGTTTTACGAGCAGTACTTC. It specifies CSAIGTGFYEQYF.

The J gene is TRBJ1-3, the V gene TRBV7-8; TRBD1 might be the D (5 bases). Germline-derived CDR1 and CDR2 are SGHVS and FQNEAQ. V lost 5 bases and J lost 6, with 20 bases in between. The CDR3 runs to 16 residues. The CDR3 reads CASSARRAGTENTIYF. In DNA, the CDR3 is TGTGCCAGCAGCGCTAGGAGGGCAGGGACTGAAAACACCATATATTTT.

This clonotype was detected many times. This rearrangement joins TRBV25-1 to TRBJ1-6, with TRBD1 as a possible D gene (5 bases). This CDR3 spans 13 amino acids. From germline, CDR1 is MGHDK and CDR2 SYGVNS. V shed 8 bases and J shed 4 bases, with 9 bases lying between them. In nucleotides, the CDR3 is TGTGCCAGCGCGGGGCTTTATAATTCACCCCTCCACTTT. Translated: CASAGLYNSPLHF. Variable domain in full (rest from reference TRBV25-1 and TRBJ1-6): EADIYQTPRYLVIGTGKKITLECSQTMGHDKMYWYQQDPGMELHLIHYSYGVNSTEKGDLSSESTVSRIRTEHFPLTLESARPSHTSQYLCASAGLYNSPLHFGNGTRLTVT.

This rearrangement joins TRBV2 to TRBJ1-4; D might be TRBD1 (6 bases). The germline V gene encodes CDR1 SNHLY and CDR2 FYNNEI. This CDR3 has 15 residues. Trimming took off 6 bases at V and 7 bases at J, with 18 bases between the two ends. Here the CDR3 DNA reads TGTGCCAGCAGGGAGGCGGCCAGGGGAGCTGAAAAACTGTTTTTT. It is translated as CASREAARGAEKLFF. Looking up the rest from reference TRBV2 and TRBJ1-4 gives the full variable domain: EPEVTQTPSHQVTQMGQEVILRCVPISNHLYFYWYRQILGQKVEFLVSFYNNEISEKSEIFDDQFSVERPDGSNFTLKIRSTKLEDSAMYFCASREAARGAEKLFFGSGTQLSVL.

V and J are TRBV7-8 and TRBJ1-1; TRBD1 matches at 7 bases. CDR3 length: 14 amino acids. V lost 9 bases, J lost 1 base, and 8 bases stayed unmatched. Looked up from germline, CDR1 is SGHVS and CDR2 is FQNEAQ. CDR3 coding DNA: TGTGCCAGTAAAGAGGACAGGACGAACACTGAAGCTTTCTTT. Its protein product is CASKEDRTNTEAFF.